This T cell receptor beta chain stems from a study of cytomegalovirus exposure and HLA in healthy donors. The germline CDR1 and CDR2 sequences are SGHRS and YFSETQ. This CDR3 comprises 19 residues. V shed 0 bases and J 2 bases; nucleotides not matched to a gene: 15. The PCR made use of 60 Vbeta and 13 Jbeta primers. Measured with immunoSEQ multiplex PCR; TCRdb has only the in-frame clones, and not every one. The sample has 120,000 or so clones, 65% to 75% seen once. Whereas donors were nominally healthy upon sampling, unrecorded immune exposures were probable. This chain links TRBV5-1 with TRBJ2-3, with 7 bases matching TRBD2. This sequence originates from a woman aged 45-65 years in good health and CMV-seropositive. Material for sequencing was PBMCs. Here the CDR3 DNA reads TGCGCCAGCAGCTTGGATACTAGCGCACTCAGACCAAACACAGATACGCAGTATTTT. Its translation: CASSLDTSALRPNTDTQYF.